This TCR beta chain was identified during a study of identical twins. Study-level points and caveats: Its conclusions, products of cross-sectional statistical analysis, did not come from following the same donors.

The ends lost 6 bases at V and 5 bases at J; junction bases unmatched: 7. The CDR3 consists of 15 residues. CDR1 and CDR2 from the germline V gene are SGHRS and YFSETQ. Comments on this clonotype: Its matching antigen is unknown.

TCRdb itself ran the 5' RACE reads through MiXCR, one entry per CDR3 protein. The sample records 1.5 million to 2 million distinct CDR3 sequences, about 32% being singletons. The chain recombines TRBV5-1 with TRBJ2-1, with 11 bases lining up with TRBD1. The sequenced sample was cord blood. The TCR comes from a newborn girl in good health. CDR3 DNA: TGCGCCAGCACCCCCGGGACAGGGGGAAACAATGAGCAGTTCTTC. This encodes CASTPGTGGNNEQFF.